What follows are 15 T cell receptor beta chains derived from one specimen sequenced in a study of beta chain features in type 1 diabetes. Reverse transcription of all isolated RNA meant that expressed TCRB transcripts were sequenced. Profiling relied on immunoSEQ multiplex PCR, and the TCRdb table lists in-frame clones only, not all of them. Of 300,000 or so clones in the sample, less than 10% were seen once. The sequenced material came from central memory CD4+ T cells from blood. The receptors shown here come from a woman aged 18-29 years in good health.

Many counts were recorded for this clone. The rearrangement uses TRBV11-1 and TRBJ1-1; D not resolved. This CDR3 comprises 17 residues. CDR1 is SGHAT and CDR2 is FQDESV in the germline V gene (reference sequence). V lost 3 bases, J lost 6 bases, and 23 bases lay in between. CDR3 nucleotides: TGTGCCAGCAGCTTTAATTCGTTTGCGGTTATGACGGCTGAAGCTTTCTTT. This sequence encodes CASSFNSFAVMTAEAFF. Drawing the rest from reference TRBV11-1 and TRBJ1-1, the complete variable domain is EAEVAQSPRYKITEKSQAVAFWCDPISGHATLYWYRQILGQGPELLVQFQDESVVDDSQLPKDRFSAERLKGVDSTLKIQPAELGDSAMYLCASSFNSFAVMTAEAFFGQGTRLTVV.

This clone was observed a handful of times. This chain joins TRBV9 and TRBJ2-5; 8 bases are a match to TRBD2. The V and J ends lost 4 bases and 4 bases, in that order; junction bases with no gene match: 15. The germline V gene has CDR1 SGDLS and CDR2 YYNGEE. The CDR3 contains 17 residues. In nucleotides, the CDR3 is TGTGCCAGCAGCCGCACTCAAACACCGGGACTAGTAGAGACCCAGTACTTC. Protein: CASSRTQTPGLVETQYF.

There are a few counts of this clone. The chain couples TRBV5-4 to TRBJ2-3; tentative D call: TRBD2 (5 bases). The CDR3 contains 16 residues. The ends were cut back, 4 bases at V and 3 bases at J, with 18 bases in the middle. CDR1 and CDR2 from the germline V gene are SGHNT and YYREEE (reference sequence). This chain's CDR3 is CASSRPGPPGTDTQYF. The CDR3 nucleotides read TGTGCCAGCAGCCGTCCGGGCCCACCGGGGACAGATACGCAGTATTTT. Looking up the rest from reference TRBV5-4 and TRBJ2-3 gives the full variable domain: ETGVTQSPTHLIKTRGQQVTLRCSSQSGHNTVSWYQQALGQGPQFIFQYYREEENGRGNFPPRFSGLQFPNYSSELNVNALELDDSALYLCASSRPGPPGTDTQYFGPGTRLTVL.

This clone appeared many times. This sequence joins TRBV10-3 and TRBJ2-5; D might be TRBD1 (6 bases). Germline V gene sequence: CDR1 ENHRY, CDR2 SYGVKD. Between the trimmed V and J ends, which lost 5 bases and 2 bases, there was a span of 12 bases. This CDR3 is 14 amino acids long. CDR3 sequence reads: CAISRDTHQETQYF. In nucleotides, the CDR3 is TGTGCCATCAGTAGGGACACCCATCAAGAGACCCAGTACTTC.

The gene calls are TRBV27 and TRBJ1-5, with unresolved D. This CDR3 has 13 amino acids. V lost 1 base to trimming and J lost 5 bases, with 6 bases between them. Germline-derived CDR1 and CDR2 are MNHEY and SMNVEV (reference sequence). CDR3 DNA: TGTGCCAGCAGTTTATACTGGGATCAGCCCCAGCATTTT. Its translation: CASSLYWDQPQHF.

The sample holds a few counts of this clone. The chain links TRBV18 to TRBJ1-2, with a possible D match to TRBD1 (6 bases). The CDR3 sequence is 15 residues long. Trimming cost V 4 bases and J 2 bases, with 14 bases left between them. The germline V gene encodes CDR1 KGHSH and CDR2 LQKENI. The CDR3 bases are TGTGCCAGCTCACTAGAAACTACAGGGAACTATGGCTACACCTTC. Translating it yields CASSLETTGNYGYTF.

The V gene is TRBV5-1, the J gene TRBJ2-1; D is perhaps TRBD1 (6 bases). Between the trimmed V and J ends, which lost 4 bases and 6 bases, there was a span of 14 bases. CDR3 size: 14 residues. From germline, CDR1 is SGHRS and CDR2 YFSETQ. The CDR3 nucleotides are TGCGCCAGCAGCCCGCATACAGGGAGCAATGAGCAGTTCTTC. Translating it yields CASSPHTGSNEQFF. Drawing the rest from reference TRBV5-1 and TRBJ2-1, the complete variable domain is KAGVTQTPRYLIKTRGQQVTLSCSPISGHRSVSWYQQTPGQGLQFLFEYFSETQRNKGNFPGRFSGRQFSNSRSEMNVSTLELGDSALYLCASSPHTGSNEQFFGPGTRLTVL.

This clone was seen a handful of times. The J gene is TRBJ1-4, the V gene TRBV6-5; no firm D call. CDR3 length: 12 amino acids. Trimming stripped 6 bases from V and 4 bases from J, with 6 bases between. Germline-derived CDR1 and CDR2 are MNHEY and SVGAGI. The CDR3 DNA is TGTGCCAGCAGCCGAATTAATGAAAAACTGTTTTTT. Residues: CASSRINEKLFF.

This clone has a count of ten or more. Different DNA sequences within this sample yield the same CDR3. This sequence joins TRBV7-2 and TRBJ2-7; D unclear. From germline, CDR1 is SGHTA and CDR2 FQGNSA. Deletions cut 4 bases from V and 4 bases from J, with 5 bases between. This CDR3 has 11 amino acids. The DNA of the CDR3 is TGTGCCAGCAGCTCCCATTACGAGCAGTACTTC. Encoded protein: CASSSHYEQYF.

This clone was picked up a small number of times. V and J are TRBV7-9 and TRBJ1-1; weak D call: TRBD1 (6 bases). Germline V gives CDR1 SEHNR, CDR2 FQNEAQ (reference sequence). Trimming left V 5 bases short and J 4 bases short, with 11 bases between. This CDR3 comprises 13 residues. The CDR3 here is CASSRQVRTEAFF. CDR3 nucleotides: TGTGCCAGCAGCCGACAGGTTCGCACTGAAGCTTTCTTT. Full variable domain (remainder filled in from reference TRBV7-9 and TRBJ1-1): DTGVSQNPRHKITKRGQNVTFRCDPISEHNRLYWYRQTLGQGPEFLTYFQNEAQLEKSRLLSDRFSAERPKGSFSTLEIQRTEQGDSAMYLCASSRQVRTEAFFGQGTRLTVV.

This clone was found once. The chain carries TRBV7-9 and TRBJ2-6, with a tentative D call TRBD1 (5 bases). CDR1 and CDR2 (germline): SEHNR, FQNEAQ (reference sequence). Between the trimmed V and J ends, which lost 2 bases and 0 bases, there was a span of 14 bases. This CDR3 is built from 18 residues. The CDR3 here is CASSLSDSTVSGANVLTF. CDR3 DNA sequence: TGTGCCAGCAGCTTAAGCGACAGTACCGTCTCTGGGGCCAACGTCCTGACTTTC.

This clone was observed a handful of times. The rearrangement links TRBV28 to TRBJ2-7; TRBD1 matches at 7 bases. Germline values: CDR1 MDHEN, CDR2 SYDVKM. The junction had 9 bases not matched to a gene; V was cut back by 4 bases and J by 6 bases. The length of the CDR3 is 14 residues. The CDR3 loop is CASSWGDRVGEQYF. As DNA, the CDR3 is TGTGCCAGCAGTTGGGGAGACAGGGTGGGCGAGCAGTACTTC. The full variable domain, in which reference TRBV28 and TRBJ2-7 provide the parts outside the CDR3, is DVKVTQSSRYLVKRTGEKVFLECVQDMDHENMFWYRQDPGLGLRLIYFSYDVKMKEKGDIPEGYSVSREKKERFSLILESASTNQTSMYLCASSWGDRVGEQYFGPGTRLTVT.

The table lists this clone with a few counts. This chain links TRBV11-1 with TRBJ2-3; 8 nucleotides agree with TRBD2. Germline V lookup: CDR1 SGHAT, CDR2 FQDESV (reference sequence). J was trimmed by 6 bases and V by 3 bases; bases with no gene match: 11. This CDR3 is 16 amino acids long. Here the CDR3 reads CASSFWVTGGPDTQYF. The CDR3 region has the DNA TGTGCCAGCAGCTTCTGGGTGACGGGAGGGCCCGATACGCAGTATTTT. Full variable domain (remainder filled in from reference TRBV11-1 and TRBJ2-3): EAEVAQSPRYKITEKSQAVAFWCDPISGHATLYWYRQILGQGPELLVQFQDESVVDDSQLPKDRFSAERLKGVDSTLKIQPAELGDSAMYLCASSFWVTGGPDTQYFGPGTRLTVL.

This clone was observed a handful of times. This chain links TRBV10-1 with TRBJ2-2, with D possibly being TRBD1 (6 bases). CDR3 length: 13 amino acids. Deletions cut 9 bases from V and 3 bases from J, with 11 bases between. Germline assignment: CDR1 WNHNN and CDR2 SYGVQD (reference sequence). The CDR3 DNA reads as TGCGCCAGTCGGGACACTGACACCGGGGAGCTGTTTTTT. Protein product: CASRDTDTGELFF.

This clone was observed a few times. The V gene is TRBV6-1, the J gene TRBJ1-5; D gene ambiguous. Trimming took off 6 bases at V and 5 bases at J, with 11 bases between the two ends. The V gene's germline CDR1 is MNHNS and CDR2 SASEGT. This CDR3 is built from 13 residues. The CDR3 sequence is CASSINSDQPQHF. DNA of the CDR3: TGTGCCAGCAGCATAAACAGCGATCAGCCCCAGCATTTT.